These 25 T cell receptor beta chains were sequenced from one sample in a study of T cell responses to AZD1222 COVID-19 vaccine. The assay was immunoSEQ multiplex PCR, and TCRdb's table has in-frame clones only and misses some. The sample has roughly 160,000 clones, approximately 90% seen once. The sample consisted of peripheral blood, taken on day 0 of MenACWY control vaccination. The receptors stem from an adult in good health.

V and J are TRBV7-8 and TRBJ2-2; D gene unclear. V dropped 2 bases and J dropped 7 bases, with 14 bases sitting between them. CDR3 length equals 15 residues. CDR1 and CDR2 (germline): SGHVS, FQNEAQ. The CDR3 coding sequence is TGTGCCAGCAGCTTATACGCCCTAAACGGCGGGGAGCTGTTTTTT. This codes for CASSLYALNGGELFF. The entire variable domain, with the rest obtained from reference TRBV7-8 and TRBJ2-2, is as follows: GAGVSQSPRYKVAKRGQDVALRCDPISGHVSLFWYQQALGQGPEFLTYFQNEAQLDKSGLPSDRFFAERPEGSVSTLKIQRTQQEDSAVYLCASSLYALNGGELFFGEGSRLTVL.

This chain links TRBV12-3 or TRBV12-4 with TRBJ2-1, with 9 bases that match TRBD1. This CDR3 has 9 residues. V shed 10 bases and J 15 bases; nucleotides not matched to a gene: 4. In DNA, the CDR3 is TGTGCCACCGGACAGGGGCCGTTCTTC. Translation gives CATGQGPFF.

This clone was detected only once. V is TRBV25-1 and J is TRBJ1-2; 11 bases are a match to TRBD1. Germline loops: CDR1 MGHDK, CDR2 SYGVNS. Germline trimming cut 3 bases from V and 6 bases from J; bases unmatched to any gene: 6. CDR3 length: 15 amino acids. DNA for the CDR3: TGTGCCAGCAGTGACTCCCGGACAGGGGGCGATGGCTACACCTTC. This sequence encodes CASSDSRTGGDGYTF.

V and J are TRBV5-1 and TRBJ1-1; tentative D call: TRBD1 (5 bases). V was pared by 0 bases and J by 1 base, with 10 bases between. The CDR3 totals 15 residues. The germline CDR1 and CDR2 sequences are SGHRS and YFSETQ. CDR3: CASSLERGANTEAFF. As DNA, the CDR3 is TGCGCCAGCAGCTTGGAGAGGGGTGCGAACACTGAAGCTTTCTTT.

The V and J genes are TRBV10-3 and TRBJ2-6; D is ambiguous. The CDR3 has 12 residues. CDR1 is ENHRY and CDR2 is SYGVKD in the germline V gene. Deletions cut 10 bases from V and 7 bases from J, with 11 bases between. For the CDR3, the DNA is TGTGCCACCCGTACCGGCGCCAACGTCCTGACTTTC. Amino acids: CATRTGANVLTF.

This chain joins TRBV11-2 and TRBJ2-5; D unclear. Germline V gives CDR1 SGHAT, CDR2 FQNNGV. V shed 5 bases and J shed 1 base, with 8 bases lying between them. The CDR3 consists of 13 residues. The CDR3 loop is CASSPRIQETQYF. The CDR3 DNA reads as TGTGCCAGCAGCCCGCGAATCCAAGAGACCCAGTACTTC.

This clone was observed once. The chain uses TRBV2 and TRBJ1-2; no definite D call. V gave up 7 bases and J gave up 8 bases, with 20 bases separating them. This CDR3 region has 14 residues. Germline V gene data show CDR1 as SNHLY and CDR2 as FYNNEI. The CDR3 DNA reads TGTGCCAGCACCGAGGTTCAATCTATTTCGGGCTACACCTTC. Amino acid sequence: CASTEVQSISGYTF.

The chain uses TRBV6-5 and TRBJ1-2; no clear D. V dropped 10 bases and J dropped 7 bases, with 19 bases sitting between them. Germline CDR1 MNHEY, CDR2 SVGAGI. The CDR3 has 13 amino acids. This CDR3 is CATLRAARGGYTF. In DNA form, the CDR3 reads TGTGCCACCTTAAGGGCCGCCCGGGGTGGCTACACCTTC.

The V call is TRBV24-1, the J call TRBJ1-5; tentative D call: TRBD1 (5 bases). The V end was cut by 9 bases, the J end by 6 bases, with 17 bases between. The germline gives CDR1 KGHDR, CDR2 SFDVKD. The CDR3 is 14 residues long. The CDR3 loop is CATQQGLPGQPQHF. The CDR3 DNA reads TGTGCCACCCAGCAGGGACTCCCGGGTCAGCCCCAGCATTTT.

This chain links TRBV10-2 with TRBJ1-3, with 11 bases lining up with TRBD1. CDR1 is WSHSY, CDR2 SAAADI, per germline. The CDR3 sequence is 15 residues long. V was clipped by 6 bases and J by 2 bases; unmatched bases: 3. The CDR3 sequence: CASSADRGPGNTIYF. CDR3 in DNA: TGCGCCAGCAGCGCGGACAGGGGGCCTGGAAACACCATATATTTT.

J is TRBJ2-1 and V is TRBV3-1 (or the pseudogene TRBV3-2), with unresolved D. Germline CDR1 LGHDT, CDR2 YNNKEL (reference sequence). This CDR3 spans 14 amino acids. The germline V and J ends were trimmed by 4 bases and 4 bases, with 11 bases remaining between them. The CDR3 sequence: CASSPRLYYNEQFF. CDR3 DNA: TGTGCCAGCAGCCCGAGGCTCTATTACAATGAGCAGTTCTTC.

The CDR3 nucleotides are TGTGCCAGCAGCTTAGACAGGGCCCGCTTAGCTTTCTTT. As protein: CASSLDRARLAFF. V and J are TRBV11-3 and TRBJ1-1; possibly TRBD1 for D (5 bases). In germline, CDR1 is SGHNT, CDR2 YENEEA. V lost 0 bases, J lost 10 bases, and 12 bases lay in between. This CDR3 has 13 residues.

The chain uses TRBV6-4 and TRBJ2-1; TRBD2 might be the D (7 bases). Germline V lookup: CDR1 MRHNA, CDR2 SNTAGT. This CDR3 has 15 amino acids. V lost 2 bases and J lost 7, with 15 bases in between. CDR3 DNA: TGTGCCAGCAGTGACGGCGGGGGAGGGGGGAATGAGCAGTTCTTC. This encodes CASSDGGGGGNEQFF.

The gene calls are TRBV3-1 (or the pseudogene TRBV3-2) and TRBJ2-1; D might be TRBD2 (6 bases). V dropped 1 base and J dropped 11 bases, with 9 bases sitting between them. CDR1 and CDR2 from the germline V gene are LGHDT and YNNKEL (reference sequence). The CDR3 has 12 amino acids. CDR3 sequence reads: CASSQAGLQQFF. The CDR3 nucleotides read TGTGCCAGCAGCCAAGCGGGACTGCAGCAGTTCTTC.

J is TRBJ1-3 and V is TRBV5-6, with D unresolved. Looked up from germline, CDR1 is SGHDT and CDR2 is YYEEEE. The CDR3 totals 12 residues. Trimming stripped 4 bases from V and 4 bases from J, with 6 bases between. The CDR3 nucleotides are TGTGCCAGCAGCACTTACGGAAACACCATATATTTT. It is translated as CASSTYGNTIYF.

CDR3 residues: CASKNRTNEQFF. DNA of the CDR3: TGTGCCAGTAAAAACAGAACCAATGAGCAGTTCTTC. This chain joins TRBV19 and TRBJ2-1; D gene uncertain. The CDR3 has 12 residues. CDR1 and CDR2 (germline): LNHDA, SQIVND (reference sequence). V was trimmed by 7 bases and J by 6 bases, leaving 10 bases between them. Combining the CDR3 with reference TRBV19 and TRBJ2-1 gives the whole variable domain DGGITQSPKYLFRKEGQNVTLSCEQNLNHDAMYWYRQDPGQGLRLIYYSQIVNDFQKGDIAEGYSVSREKKESFPLTVTSAQKNPTAFYLCASKNRTNEQFFGPGTRLTVL.

In its sample, this clone was seen a few times. V and J are TRBV15 and TRBJ1-3; 11 positions agree with TRBD1. CDR3 size: 19 residues. J gave up 1 base and V 2 bases, and 10 bases lay outside the gene matches. Germline values: CDR1 LNHNV, CDR2 YYDKDF (reference sequence). CDR3 nucleotides: TGTGCCACCAGCAGAACCGGGACAGGGGGTTTATTGTCTGGAAACACCATATATTTT. This translates into CATSRTGTGGLLSGNTIYF.

This rearrangement joins TRBV19 to TRBJ2-4; 7 bases fit TRBD1. The CDR3 runs 14 residues. Germline trimming cut 4 bases from V and 8 bases from J; bases unmatched to any gene: 8. Germline CDR1 reads LNHDA; CDR2 reads SQIVND (reference sequence). The CDR3 nucleotides read TGTGCCAGTAGTACCGGGACAGATGTGGACATTCAGTACTTC. It encodes CASSTGTDVDIQYF. Variable domain in full (rest from reference TRBV19 and TRBJ2-4): DGGITQSPKYLFRKEGQNVTLSCEQNLNHDAMYWYRQDPGQGLRLIYYSQIVNDFQKGDIAEGYSVSREKKESFPLTVTSAQKNPTAFYLCASSTGTDVDIQYFGAGTRLSVL.

The genes are TRBV28 and TRBJ1-2; tentatively, D is TRBD1 (5 bases). The CDR3 loop spans 14 amino acids. V lost 5 bases and J lost 4, with 14 bases in between. Germline CDR1 is MDHEN and CDR2 is SYDVKM. In nucleotides, the CDR3 is TGTGCCAGCAGTGGCCTCCGGGACGGCTATGGCTACACCTTC. Translation gives CASSGLRDGYGYTF.

The chain carries TRBV7-9 and TRBJ2-2; D may be TRBD1 (6 bases). Germline-derived CDR1 and CDR2 are SEHNR and FQNEAQ (reference sequence). The CDR3 is 17 amino acids. Trimming removed 4 bases from V and 0 bases from J, with 15 bases in between. The CDR3 here is CASSSAVTGPNTGELFF. For the CDR3, the DNA is TGTGCCAGCAGCTCCGCAGTGACAGGCCCGAACACCGGGGAGCTGTTTTTT.

The V call is TRBV13, the J call TRBJ2-2; the match to TRBD1 covers 10 bases. Germline CDR1 PRHDT, CDR2 FYEKMQ (reference sequence). V was clipped by 3 bases and J by 5 bases; unmatched bases: 3. This CDR3 is 15 amino acids long. The CDR3 bases are TGTGCCAGCAGCTTGGGGACAGGGGAAACCGGGGAGCTGTTTTTT. Encoded protein: CASSLGTGETGELFF.

This clone was seen only a few times. V and J are TRBV9 and TRBJ2-1, with 9 bases identical to TRBD1. This CDR3 has 15 residues. The ends lost 2 bases at V and 8 bases at J; junction bases unmatched: 8. Germline loops: CDR1 SGDLS, CDR2 YYNGEE. The CDR3 sequence is CASSVRDRVGYEQFF. CDR3 DNA: TGTGCCAGCAGCGTCCGGGACAGGGTCGGCTATGAGCAGTTCTTC.

V usage is TRBV5-1 and J usage is TRBJ2-2; no clear D gene. Germline CDR1 is SGHRS and CDR2 is YFSETQ. V dropped 4 bases and J dropped 4 bases, with 8 bases sitting between them. The CDR3 has 13 amino acids. CDR3: CASSGLVTGELFF. The CDR3 DNA reads TGCGCCAGCAGCGGTTTAGTCACCGGGGAGCTGTTTTTT.

This rearrangement joins TRBV7-9 to TRBJ2-1; tentatively, D is TRBD2 (5 bases). V lost 3 bases and J 6 bases, leaving 9 bases between the germline ends. The CDR3 contains 13 residues. Germline lookup yields CDR1 SEHNR and CDR2 FQNEAQ (reference sequence). Here the CDR3 DNA reads TGTGCCAGCAGCTTCATCGGGGTCAATGAGCAGTTCTTC. Its translation is CASSFIGVNEQFF. The full variable domain, completed using reference TRBV7-9 and TRBJ2-1, is DTGVSQNPRHKITKRGQNVTFRCDPISEHNRLYWYRQTLGQGPEFLTYFQNEAQLEKSRLLSDRFSAERPKGSFSTLEIQRTEQGDSAMYLCASSFIGVNEQFFGPGTRLTVL.

The CDR3, as DNA: TGTGCCAGCGGCCAGGGTCGGAACACTGAAGCTTTCTTT. Translated, it gives CASGQGRNTEAFF. V and J are TRBV12-3 or TRBV12-4 and TRBJ1-1; TRBD1 might be the D (5 bases). Trimming took 8 bases from V and 1 from J, leaving 11 bases between them. This CDR3 has 13 amino acids.